These 14 T cell receptor beta chains originate from one sample sequenced in a study of blood T cell repertoires in COVID-19. The repertoire was sequenced with immunoSEQ multiplex PCR; TCRdb's copy has only in-frame clones and lacks some. The sample consists of roughly 180,000 clones, about 85% of them appearing once. Sequencing was done on a sample of peripheral blood. Every receptor here comes from a woman between 45 and 60 years old with COVID-19, enrolled during active disease.

The chain carries TRBV10-2 and TRBJ2-7; TRBD1 matches 7 bases. V trimming: 8 bases; J trimming: 1 base; junction bases outside the gene matches: 2. The length of the CDR3 is 12 residues. The germline V gene encodes CDR1 WSHSY and CDR2 SAAADI. CDR3 coding DNA: TGCGCCAGCCGGGACAGATCCTACGAGCAGTACTTC. Translating gives CASRDRSYEQYF.

The rearrangement links TRBV19 to TRBJ2-6; 11 bases map to TRBD1. V shed 5 bases, J shed 1 base, and the junction held 7 bases outside the gene matches. Germline-derived CDR1 and CDR2 are LNHDA and SQIVND (reference sequence). The CDR3 contains 18 residues. As DNA, the CDR3 is TGTGCCAGTAGTTTTCCTGGGGACAGGGGGTCTGGGGCCAACGTCCTGACTTTC. Its protein is CASSFPGDRGSGANVLTF. The full variable domain, with the rest looked up from reference TRBV19 and TRBJ2-6, is DGGITQSPKYLFRKEGQNVTLSCEQNLNHDAMYWYRQDPGQGLRLIYYSQIVNDFQKGDIAEGYSVSREKKESFPLTVTSAQKNPTAFYLCASSFPGDRGSGANVLTFGAGSRLTVL.

This clone has just a few counts. The chain recombines TRBV6-5 with TRBJ1-5; 10 bases match TRBD1. The J segment lost 7 bases and the V segment lost 6 bases, leaving 9 bases of the junction unmatched. The CDR3 covers 15 residues. Germline V lookup: CDR1 MNHEY, CDR2 SVGAGI. The CDR3 spells CASRPRQGAWQPQHF. The CDR3 nucleotides are TGTGCCAGCAGGCCAAGACAGGGGGCTTGGCAGCCCCAGCATTTT.

The CDR3 here is CASSLGGMTTNEQYF. The CDR3 DNA sequence: TGTGCCAGCAGCTTGGGGGGTATGACGACGAACGAGCAGTACTTC. The chain recombines TRBV7-2 with TRBJ2-7; D may be TRBD2 (6 bases). Looked up from germline, CDR1 is SGHTA and CDR2 is FQGNSA. V lost 3 bases to trimming and J lost 5 bases, with 17 bases between them. This CDR3 region has 15 residues.

The rearrangement links TRBV29-1 to TRBJ2-3; 9 bases agree with TRBD1. The CDR3 has 16 residues. Germline V lookup: CDR1 SQVTM, CDR2 ANQGSEA. Losses at the gene ends were 4 bases for V and 3 bases for J; bases not matched to a gene: 11. CDR3 sequence (DNA): TGCAGCGTTGGGGGGGAATTGGGACAGGGTACAGATACGCAGTATTTT. Translated: CSVGGELGQGTDTQYF.

CDR3 sequence: CASSVALQGANSPLHF. The CDR3 nucleotides read TGTGCCAGCAGCGTAGCCCTACAGGGGGCAAATTCACCCCTCCACTTT. This chain joins TRBV9 and TRBJ1-6, with TRBD1 identical over 9 bases. CDR1 is SGDLS and CDR2 is YYNGEE in the germline V gene. V lost 0 bases and J lost 7; bases outside the gene matches: 5. CDR3 length: 16 residues.

CDR3 residues: CASSKRGENTEAFF. The CDR3 DNA reads TGTGCCAGCAGTAAACGCGGGGAGAACACTGAAGCTTTCTTT. The chain joins TRBV7-6 to TRBJ1-1; the D is unclear. Germline V gene data show CDR1 as SGHVS and CDR2 as FNYEAQ. V was pared by 6 bases and J by 1 base, with 12 bases between. This CDR3 spans 14 amino acids.

The rearrangement joins TRBV21-1 to TRBJ2-6; the table's TRBD1 call for D was not verified on the DNA. TRBV21-1 corresponds to a pseudogene. The CDR3 runs to 16 residues. The CDR3 loop reads CASNRDTTSGANVLTF. DNA of the CDR3: TGTGCCAGCAACAGGGACACGACGTCTGGGGCCAACGTCCTGACTTTC.

The J gene is TRBJ2-1, the V gene TRBV11-2; tentative D call: TRBD2 (5 bases). Germline CDR1 and CDR2: SGHAT and FQNNGV. The CDR3 has 16 amino acids. The germline V and J ends were trimmed by 5 bases and 0 bases, with 14 bases remaining between them. The CDR3 nucleotides read TGTGCCAGCAGCGCCGGGGTAGGAAACTCCTACAATGAGCAGTTCTTC. As protein: CASSAGVGNSYNEQFF.

This chain joins TRBV3-1 (or the pseudogene TRBV3-2) and TRBJ1-5; D is unclear. The CDR3 loop spans 20 amino acids. Per germline, CDR1 LGHDT and CDR2 YNNKEL (reference sequence). The V and J ends lost 2 bases and 2 bases respectively, with 25 bases between them. The CDR3 spells CASSQSAVFDALLGNQPQHF. Written as DNA, the CDR3 is TGTGCCAGCAGCCAAAGTGCGGTTTTTGACGCATTATTGGGCAATCAGCCCCAGCATTTT.

This rearrangement joins TRBV6-5 to TRBJ2-7, with D maybe TRBD1 (6 bases). Looked up from germline, CDR1 is MNHEY and CDR2 is SVGAGI. The CDR3 runs 15 residues. V was cut by 6 bases and J by 0 bases, with 15 bases left in between. CDR3 DNA: TGTGCCAGCAGCCGATCCGGGACAACCTCCTACGAGCAGTACTTC. It specifies CASSRSGTTSYEQYF.

The chain is built from TRBV19 and TRBJ2-2; 15 bases align to TRBD2. The germline gives CDR1 LNHDA, CDR2 SQIVND (reference sequence). The V and J ends lost 6 bases and 2 bases, in that order; junction bases with no gene match: 7. The CDR3 sequence is 18 residues long. The CDR3 DNA follows: TGTGCCAGTAGGGGACAGGGACTAGCGGGGGGAAACACCGGGGAGCTGTTTTTT. Its protein is CASRGQGLAGGNTGELFF.

This chain joins TRBV12-3 or TRBV12-4 and TRBJ2-5; D is perhaps TRBD2 (6 bases). V lost 10 bases, J lost 4 bases, and 13 bases lay in between. The CDR3 is made up of 12 amino acids. CDR3 in DNA: TGTGCCACCGGGGGTTATGGAGAGACCCAGTACTTC. Its translation is CATGGYGETQYF.

CDR3: CASSMGQSSYNEQFF. In nucleotides, the CDR3 is TGCGCCAGCAGCATGGGACAGTCCTCCTACAATGAGCAGTTCTTC. This rearrangement joins TRBV5-1 to TRBJ2-1, with TRBD1 identical over 7 bases. Germline V gene sequence: CDR1 SGHRS, CDR2 YFSETQ. Trimming cost V 4 bases and J 0 bases; bases outside gene matches: 4. This CDR3 spans 15 amino acids.